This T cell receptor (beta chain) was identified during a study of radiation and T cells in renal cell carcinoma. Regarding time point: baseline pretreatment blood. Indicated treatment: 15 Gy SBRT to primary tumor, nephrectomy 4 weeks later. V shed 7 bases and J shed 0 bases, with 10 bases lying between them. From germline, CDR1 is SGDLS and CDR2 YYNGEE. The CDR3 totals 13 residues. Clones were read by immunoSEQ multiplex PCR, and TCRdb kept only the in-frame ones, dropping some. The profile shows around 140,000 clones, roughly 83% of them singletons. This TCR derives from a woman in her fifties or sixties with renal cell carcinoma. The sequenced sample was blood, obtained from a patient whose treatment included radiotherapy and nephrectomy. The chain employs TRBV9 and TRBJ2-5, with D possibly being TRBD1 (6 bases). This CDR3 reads CASSPGDQETQYF. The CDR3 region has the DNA TGTGCCAGCTCGCCAGGGGACCAAGAGACCCAGTACTTC.